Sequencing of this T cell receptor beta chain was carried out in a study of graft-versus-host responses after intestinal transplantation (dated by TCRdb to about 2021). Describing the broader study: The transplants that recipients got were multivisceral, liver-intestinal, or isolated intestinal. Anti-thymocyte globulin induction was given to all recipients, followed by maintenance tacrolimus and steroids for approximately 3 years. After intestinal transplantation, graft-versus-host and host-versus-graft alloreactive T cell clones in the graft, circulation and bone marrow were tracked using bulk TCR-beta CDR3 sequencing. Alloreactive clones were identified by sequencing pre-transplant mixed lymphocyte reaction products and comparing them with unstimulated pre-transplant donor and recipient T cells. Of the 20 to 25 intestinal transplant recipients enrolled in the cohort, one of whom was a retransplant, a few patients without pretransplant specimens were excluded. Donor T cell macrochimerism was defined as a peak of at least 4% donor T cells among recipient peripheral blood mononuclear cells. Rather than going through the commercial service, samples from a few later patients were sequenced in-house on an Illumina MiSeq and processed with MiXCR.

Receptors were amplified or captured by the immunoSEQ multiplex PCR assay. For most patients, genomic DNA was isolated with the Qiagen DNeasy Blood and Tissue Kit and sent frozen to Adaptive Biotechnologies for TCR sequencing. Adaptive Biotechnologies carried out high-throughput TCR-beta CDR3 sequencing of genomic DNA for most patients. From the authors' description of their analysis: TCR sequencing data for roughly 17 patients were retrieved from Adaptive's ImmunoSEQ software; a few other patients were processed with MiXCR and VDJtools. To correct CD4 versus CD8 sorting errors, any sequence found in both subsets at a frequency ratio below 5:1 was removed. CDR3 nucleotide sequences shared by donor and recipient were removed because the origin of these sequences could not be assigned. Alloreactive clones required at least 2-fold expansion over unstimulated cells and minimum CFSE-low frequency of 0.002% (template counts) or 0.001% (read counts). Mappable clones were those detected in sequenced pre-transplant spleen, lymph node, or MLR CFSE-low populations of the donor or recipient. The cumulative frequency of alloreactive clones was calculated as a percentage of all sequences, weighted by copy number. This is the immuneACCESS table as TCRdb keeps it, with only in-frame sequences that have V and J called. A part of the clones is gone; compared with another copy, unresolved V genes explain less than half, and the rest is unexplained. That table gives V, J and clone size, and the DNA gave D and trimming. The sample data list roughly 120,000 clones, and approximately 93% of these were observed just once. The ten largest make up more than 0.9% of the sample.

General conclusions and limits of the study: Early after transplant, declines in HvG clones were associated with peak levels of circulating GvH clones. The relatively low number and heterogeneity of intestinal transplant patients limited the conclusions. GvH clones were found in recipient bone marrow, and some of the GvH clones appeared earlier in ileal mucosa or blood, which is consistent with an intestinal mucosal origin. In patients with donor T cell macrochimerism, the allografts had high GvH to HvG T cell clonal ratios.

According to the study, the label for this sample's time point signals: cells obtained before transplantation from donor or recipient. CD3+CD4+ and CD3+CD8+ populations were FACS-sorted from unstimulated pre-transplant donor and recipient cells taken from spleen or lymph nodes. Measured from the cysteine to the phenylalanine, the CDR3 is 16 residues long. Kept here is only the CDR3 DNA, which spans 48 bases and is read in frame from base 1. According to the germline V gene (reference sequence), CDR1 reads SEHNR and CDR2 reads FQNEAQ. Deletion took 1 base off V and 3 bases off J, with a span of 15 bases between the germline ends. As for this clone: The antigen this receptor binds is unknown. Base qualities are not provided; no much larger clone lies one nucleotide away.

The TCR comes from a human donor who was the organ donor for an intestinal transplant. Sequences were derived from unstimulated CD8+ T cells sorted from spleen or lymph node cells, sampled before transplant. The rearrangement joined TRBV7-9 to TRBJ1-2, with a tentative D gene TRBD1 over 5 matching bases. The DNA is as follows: TGTGCCAGCAGCTTAGGTTACGGGGCCGACGACTATGGCTACACCTTC. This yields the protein CASSLGYGADDYGYTF.